This T cell receptor beta chain appears in the sequencing data of a study of shared clonotypes between healthy human individuals. Points from the study as a whole: The sampled material consisted only of blood, and tissue repertoires are likely to differ.

Comments on this clone: The antigen is unknown.

TCRdb keeps only in-frame clones here, not all; method: immunoSEQ multiplex PCR. The repertoire holds more than 450,000 clones, with 79% as singletons. Healthy and HIV-negative, the adult donors had no recent acute infections or vaccinations. About 90 million PBMCs were counted before genomic DNA extraction. Germline values: CDR1 ENHRY, CDR2 SYGVKD. The CDR3 totals 16 residues. The V and J ends lost 3 bases and 0 bases respectively, with 13 bases between them. The specimen was PBMCs. This TCR came from a woman between 40 and 50 years old in good health. Some clones in this sample may be carry-over from other donors' samples. The gene calls are TRBV10-3 and TRBJ2-3, with D maybe TRBD1 (6 bases). In DNA form, the CDR3 reads TGTGCCATCAGTGATGAGAGGGGGACCAGCACAGATACGCAGTATTTT. It yields the protein CAISDERGTSTDTQYF.